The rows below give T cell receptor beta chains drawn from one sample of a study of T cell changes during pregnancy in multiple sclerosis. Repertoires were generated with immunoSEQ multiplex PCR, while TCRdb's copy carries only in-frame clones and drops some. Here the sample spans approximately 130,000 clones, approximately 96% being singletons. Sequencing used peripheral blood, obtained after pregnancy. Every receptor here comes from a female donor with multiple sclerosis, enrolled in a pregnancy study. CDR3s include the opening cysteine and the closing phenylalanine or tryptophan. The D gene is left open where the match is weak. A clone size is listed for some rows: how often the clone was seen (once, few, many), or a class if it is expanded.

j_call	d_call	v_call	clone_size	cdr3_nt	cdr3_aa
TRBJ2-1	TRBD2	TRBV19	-	TGTGCCAGTAGTCTACGACAGGGGACTAGCGCGTACAATGAGCAGTTCTTC	CASSLRQGTSAYNEQFF
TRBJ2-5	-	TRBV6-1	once	TGTGCCAGCAGTGAACGTAACGGAGAGACCCAGTACTTC	CASSERNGETQYF
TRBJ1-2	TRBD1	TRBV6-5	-	TGTGCCAGCAGTTACCAGGGGGCGCATGGCTACACCTTC	CASSYQGAHGYTF
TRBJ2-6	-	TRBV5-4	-	TGTGCCAGCAGGGCGGGCGCGGGGAACTCTGGGGCCAACGTCCTGACTTTC	CASRAGAGNSGANVLTF
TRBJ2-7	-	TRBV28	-	TGTGCCAGCAGTTCAGGTGACTACGAGCAGTACTTC	CASSSGDYEQYF
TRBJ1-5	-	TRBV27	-	TGTGCCAGCAGCCGGGGGTCCGTGTGGCCCCAGCATTTT	CASSRGSVWPQHF
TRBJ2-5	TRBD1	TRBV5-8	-	TGTGCCAGCAGCTCCGGGACAGGGGACTCTGGGGAGACCCAGTACTTC	CASSSGTGDSGETQYF
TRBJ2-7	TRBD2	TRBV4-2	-	TGTGCCAGCAGCCCTCCGGGACTAGCTAGGTACGAGCAGTACTTC	CASSPPGLARYEQYF
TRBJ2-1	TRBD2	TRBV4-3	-	TGCGCCAGCAGCCTCTCTCTAGCGGGAGGGCCTAATGAGCAGTTCTTC	CASSLSLAGGPNEQFF
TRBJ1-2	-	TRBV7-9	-	TGTGCCAGCAGCCTAGAGGGGACTAATGGCTACACCTTC	CASSLEGTNGYTF
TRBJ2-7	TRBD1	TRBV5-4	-	TGTGCCAGCAGCACGCCCGACAGGGGTCGCAACGAGCAGTACTTC	CASSTPDRGRNEQYF
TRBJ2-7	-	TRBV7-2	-	TGTGCCAGCAGCGTGGGACATCTCTACGAGCAGTACTTC	CASSVGHLYEQYF
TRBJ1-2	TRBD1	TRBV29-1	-	TGCAGCGTCGTTGGACAGGGCCATGGCTACACCTTC	CSVVGQGHGYTF
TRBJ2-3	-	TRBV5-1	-	TGCGCCAGCAGCTTGGAGACAGACACAGATACGCAGTATTTT	CASSLETDTDTQYF
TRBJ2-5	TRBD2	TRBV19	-	TGTGCCACTCTGGATATGACTAGCGGCGAAGAGACCCAGTACTTC	CATLDMTSGEETQYF
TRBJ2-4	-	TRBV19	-	TGTGCCAGTAGTTTCGGCGGACGAGGAGGAAACATTCAGTACTTC	CASSFGGRGGNIQYF
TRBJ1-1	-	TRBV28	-	TGTGCCAGCAGTTCGGACATTAGGAGCCAAGAAGCTTTCTTT	CASSSDIRSQEAFF
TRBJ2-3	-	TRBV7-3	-	TGTGCCAGCAGCTTAATCCCCACGGGCCAGGGCTCAGATACGCAGTATTTT	CASSLIPTGQGSDTQYF
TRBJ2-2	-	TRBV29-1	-	TGCAGCGTTGTCGCTAGCGAAGGGACCGGGGAGCTGTTTTTT	CSVVASEGTGELFF
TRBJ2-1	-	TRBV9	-	TGTGCCAGCAGCCTAACCCCAGCGGCTTTCAATGAGCAGTTCTTC	CASSLTPAAFNEQFF
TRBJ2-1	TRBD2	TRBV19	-	TGTGCCAGTAGTATCATAGCGGGAGCACCCAATGAGCAGTTCTTC	CASSIIAGAPNEQFF
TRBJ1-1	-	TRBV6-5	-	TGTGCCAGCAGTTACTCAAGGCAGGGAGGCACTGAAGCTTTCTTT	CASSYSRQGGTEAFF
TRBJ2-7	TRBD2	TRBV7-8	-	TGTGCCAGCAGCTCCAACTCCAGGACTAGCGGGACCTACGAGCAGTACTTC	CASSSNSRTSGTYEQYF
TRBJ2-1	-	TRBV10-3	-	TGTGCCATCAGTGAAGGGGGAAGATACAATGAGCAGTTCTTC	CAISEGGRYNEQFF
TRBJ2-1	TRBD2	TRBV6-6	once	TGTGCCAGCGGGAGGGCCGCCTACAATGAGCAGTTCTTC	CASGRAAYNEQFF
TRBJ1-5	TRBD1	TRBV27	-	TGTGCCAGCAAACCGGGACAGGGGGGAAATCAGCCCCAGCATTTT	CASKPGQGGNQPQHF
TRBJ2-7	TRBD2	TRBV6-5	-	TGTGCCAGCAGTATAGCGGGAGTATTCGACGAGCAGTACTTC	CASSIAGVFDEQYF
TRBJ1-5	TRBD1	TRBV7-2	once	TGTGCCAGCAGCGACAGGGCGAGCCAGCCCCAGCATTTT	CASSDRASQPQHF
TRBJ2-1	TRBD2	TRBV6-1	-	TGTGCCAGCACGCCTAGCGGGAGGGCCACTGATGAGCAGTTCTTC	CASTPSGRATDEQFF
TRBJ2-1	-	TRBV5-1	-	TGCGCCAGCAGCTTGACCCTAGCGCAGTACAATGAGCAGTTCTTC	CASSLTLAQYNEQFF
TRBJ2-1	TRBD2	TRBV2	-	TGTGCCAGCAGTGATGACGGGACTAGCGGGGGGAATGAGCAGTTCTTC	CASSDDGTSGGNEQFF
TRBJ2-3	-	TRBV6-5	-	TGTGCCAGCATAAGCGGTAGCACAGATACGCAGTATTTT	CASISGSTDTQYF
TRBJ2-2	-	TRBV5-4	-	TGTGCCAGCAGCTTGTACCCTGGGGGGTCCACCGGGGAGCTGTTTTTT	CASSLYPGGSTGELFF
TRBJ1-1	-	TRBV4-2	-	TGTGCCAGCATCCCAATGACAGGACTTGGCACTGAAGCTTTCTTT	CASIPMTGLGTEAFF
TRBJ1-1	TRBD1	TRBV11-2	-	TGTGCCAGCAGCTACAGGGGGCTGGGGTTGAACACTGAAGCTTTCTTT	CASSYRGLGLNTEAFF
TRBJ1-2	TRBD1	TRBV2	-	TGTGCCAGCAGTGAAGACCGACAGGGTGTCTCCCCCTATGGCTACACCTTC	CASSEDRQGVSPYGYTF
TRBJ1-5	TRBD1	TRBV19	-	TGTGCCAGTAGTGACAGGGGACGACAGCCCCAGCATTTT	CASSDRGRQPQHF